The sequence of this TCR beta chain was determined in a study of OX40 agonist ivuxolimab in advanced cancers. Study details: Previous treatment with anti-PD-1, anti-PD-L1 or anti-CTLA-4 therapy was allowed; less than 45% had received some. Whole-study results and caveats: Both blood CD4+ and CD8+ T cells showed clonal growth by week 6 at 0.1 to 3.0 mg/kg. It was not determined which antigens were specifically recognized by the peripheral T cells that had undergone clonal expansion. In CD8+ T cells, expanded clones were on average more numerous than in CD4+.

V was cut by 6 bases and J by 1 base, with 9 bases left in between. Germline CDR1 MGHDK, CDR2 SYGVNS. The CDR3 sequence is 14 residues long. A remark on this clone: Its matching antigen is unknown.

Only in-frame clones appear in the TCRdb table, and some are missing; sequencing was by immunoSEQ multiplex PCR. Of 60,000 to 70,000 clones in the sample, roughly 85% are singletons; the top ten hold under 1.5%. The source of this sequence is an adult with an advanced solid tumor such as melanoma, head and neck, liver or kidney cancer. The chain recombines TRBV25-1 with TRBJ2-2; D is possibly TRBD1 (6 bases). The sequenced sample was CD4+ or CD8+ T cells sorted from blood, obtained in a trial of the OX40 agonist ivuxolimab. The CDR3 spells CASRKTGNTGELFF. CDR3 coding DNA: TGTGCCAGCAGGAAGACAGGGAACACCGGGGAGCTGTTTTTT.